These 14 T cell receptor beta chains originate from one sample sequenced in a study of OX40 agonist ivuxolimab in advanced cancers. The repertoire was sequenced with immunoSEQ multiplex PCR; TCRdb's copy has only in-frame clones and lacks some. The profile shows tens of thousands of clones, approximately 90% of them singletons. Sequences were derived from CD4+ or CD8+ T cells sorted from blood, sampled in a trial of the OX40 agonist ivuxolimab. The receptors stem from an adult with an advanced solid tumor such as melanoma, head and neck, liver or kidney cancer.

This chain connects TRBV5-4 to TRBJ2-3; no firm D call. V lost 4 bases and J 2 bases, leaving 11 bases between the germline ends. CDR1 is SGHNT and CDR2 is YYREEE in the germline V gene (reference sequence). This CDR3 has 14 residues. For the CDR3, the DNA is TGTGCCAGCAGCCTAAGAATATCCACAGATACGCAGTATTTT. This codes for CASSLRISTDTQYF.

The J gene is TRBJ2-7, the V gene TRBV9; 8 positions match TRBD1. Germline CDR1 reads SGDLS; CDR2 reads YYNGEE. CDR3 length: 15 amino acids. With 3 bases clipped from V and 3 bases from J, the junction kept 8 bases outside the gene matches. The CDR3 spells CASSDSDREGYEQYF. CDR3 coding DNA: TGTGCCAGCAGCGATTCGGACAGGGAAGGCTACGAGCAGTACTTC.

On this clone: No DNA is shown, since the ends of the CDR3 on it are uncertain; the CDR3 is the one TCRdb lists. J is TRBJ1-5 and V is TRBV21-1; the tabulated D call, TRBD1, remains unverified against the DNA. TRBV21-1 is annotated as a pseudogene. Including both end residues, the CDR3 is 17 amino acids long. CDR3: CASSFALGAYSNQPQHF.

The chain uses TRBV13 and TRBJ2-7, with D maybe TRBD1 (5 bases). Trimming shortened V by 2 bases and J by 2 bases, and 10 bases separated the two germline ends. Per germline, CDR1 PRHDT and CDR2 FYEKMQ (reference sequence). CDR3 length equals 14 residues. CDR3 in amino acids: CASSLSEDTYEQYF. The CDR3 DNA sequence: TGTGCCAGCAGCTTATCTGAGGACACCTACGAGCAGTACTTC.

V is TRBV19 and J is TRBJ2-2; tentative D call: TRBD2 (6 bases). V was cut by 6 bases and J by 7 bases, with 12 bases left in between. Germline loops: CDR1 LNHDA, CDR2 SQIVND (reference sequence). The length of the CDR3 is 13 residues. The CDR3, as DNA: TGTGCCAGTAGCGGGAGTACCCACGGGGAGCTGTTTTTT. Its translation: CASSGSTHGELFF.

V and J are TRBV9 and TRBJ2-2; D is unclear. The V end lost 4 bases, the J end lost 6 bases, and 4 bases lay between the germline ends. Germline V gene sequence: CDR1 SGDLS, CDR2 YYNGEE. This CDR3 spans 11 amino acids. CDR3 in amino acids: CASSRSGELFF. CDR3 sequence (DNA): TGTGCCAGCAGCCGCTCCGGGGAGCTGTTTTTT.

The chain has TRBV5-4 and TRBJ2-2; a possible D gene is TRBD1 (5 bases). CDR3 length: 15 residues. CDR1 is SGHNT and CDR2 is YYREEE in the germline V gene (reference sequence). The V and J ends lost 4 bases and 6 bases respectively, with 16 bases between them. The CDR3 reads CASSLLGAVAGELFF. As DNA, the CDR3 is TGTGCCAGCAGCCTGCTTGGGGCGGTTGCCGGGGAGCTGTTTTTT.

The rearrangement joins TRBV6-1 to TRBJ1-5, with D perhaps matching TRBD1 (5 bases). The CDR3 has 15 residues. The germline CDR1 and CDR2 sequences are MNHNS and SASEGT. Between the trimmed V and J ends, which lost 1 base and 2 bases, there was a span of 9 bases. CDR3 in DNA: TGTGCCAGCAGTGAAGGCGGAGGGGGCAATCAGCCCCAGCATTTT. Protein sequence: CASSEGGGGNQPQHF.

The chain carries TRBV21-1 and TRBJ2-1. TRBV21-1 is a pseudogene segment. The CDR3 length is 15 residues. This chain's CDR3 is CASNRDKGQNNEQFF. CDR3 in DNA: TGTGCCAGCAACCGAGACAAGGGCCAGAACAATGAGCAGTTCTTC.

This clone came up a few times. The chain is built from TRBV19 and TRBJ2-7; no clear D. V shed 2 bases and J shed 4 bases, with 9 bases lying between them. The CDR3 is 13 amino acids. Germline CDR1 reads LNHDA; CDR2 reads SQIVND (reference sequence). The CDR3 sequence: CASSIRYPYEQYF. The CDR3 DNA reads as TGTGCCAGTAGTATAAGATACCCGTACGAGCAGTACTTC. Based on the CDR3 plus reference TRBV19 and TRBJ2-7, the full variable domain is DGGITQSPKYLFRKEGQNVTLSCEQNLNHDAMYWYRQDPGQGLRLIYYSQIVNDFQKGDIAEGYSVSREKKESFPLTVTSAQKNPTAFYLCASSIRYPYEQYFGPGTRLTVT.

The chain uses TRBV7-9 and TRBJ2-7; the D is unclear. In germline, CDR1 is SEHNR, CDR2 FQNEAQ (reference sequence). The V and J ends lost 5 bases and 4 bases respectively, with 9 bases between them. The CDR3 totals 12 residues. DNA of the CDR3: TGTGCCAGCAGCCCTGATTATTACGAGCAGTACTTC. The encoded protein is CASSPDYYEQYF.

J is TRBJ2-1 and V is TRBV7-8, with 12 bases identical to TRBD2. This CDR3 has 17 amino acids. V was clipped by 4 bases and J by 6 bases; unmatched bases: 10. Germline assignment: CDR1 SGHVS and CDR2 FQNEAQ. This CDR3 is CASSSSLAGGDGNEQFF. Here the CDR3 DNA reads TGTGCCAGCAGCTCATCACTAGCGGGGGGTGATGGCAATGAGCAGTTCTTC.

The chain uses TRBV14 and TRBJ2-5; the D gene is possibly TRBD1 (5 bases). Deletions cut 4 bases from V and 3 bases from J, with 12 bases between. Germline-derived CDR1 and CDR2 are SGHDN and FVKESK. The CDR3 length is 14 residues. The CDR3 region is CASSLNSGKETQYF. The CDR3 DNA reads as TGTGCCAGCAGCCTCAACTCAGGGAAAGAGACCCAGTACTTC.

The chain combines TRBV4-1 with TRBJ2-5; 12 bases fit TRBD2. The CDR3 totals 15 residues. V lost 7 bases, J lost 2 bases, and 5 bases stayed unmatched. The germline gives CDR1 MGHRA, CDR2 YSYEKL. CDR3 in amino acids: CASTALAGGQETQYF. CDR3 nucleotides: TGCGCCAGCACGGCCCTAGCGGGGGGGCAAGAGACCCAGTACTTC.